The present T cell receptor (beta chain) was sequenced within a study of T-cell reconstitution after alpha-beta-depleted transplantation in children. A TCRbeta library incorporating unique molecular identifiers was prepared. One entry per CDR3 protein, called by TCRdb with MiXCR from the PCR reads. Of hundreds of thousands of distinct CDR3 sequences in the sample, more than 9% were seen once. The CDR3 runs to 14 residues. The V and J ends lost 6 bases and 7 bases, in that order; junction bases with no gene match: 7. The germline V gene has CDR1 MGHDK and CDR2 SYGVNS. The receptor's source is a human donor who donated a stem cell graft to a child with acute myeloid leukemia. Sample: PBMCs from the stem cell graft donor, taken from the stem cell graft. The V call is TRBV25-1, the J call TRBJ1-4, with 8 positions matching TRBD1. In DNA form, the CDR3 reads TGTGCCAGCAGCGCACAGGGGGAAGGTGAAAAACTGTTTTTT. Encoded protein: CASSAQGEGEKLFF.